The T cell receptor (beta chain) described here comes from a study of blood T cells in healthy people across ages. Study conclusions and caveats: Significant beta diversity loss was already apparent by age roughly 38, declining roughly linearly. Unsorted PBMCs blocked a conclusive comparison of naive and antigen-experienced cells.

Through a sample-barcoded 5' primer and a J-beta primer mix, a second PCR was run for roughly 6 to 12 cycles. A 12-random-nucleotide template-switch adaptor tagged each cDNA molecule. TCRdb ran MiXCR on the 5' RACE reads and lists one entry per CDR3 protein. The sample has approximately 1,700,000 distinct CDR3 sequences, about two fifths seen once. Germline assignment: CDR1 MNHEY and CDR2 SVGEGT. Unmatched junction bases numbered 10, after V lost 0 bases and J lost 8 bases. The CDR3 extends over 16 amino acids. As to this clonotype: Antigen: not known.

The clonotype comes from a human donor in good health. The sample taken for sequencing was blood. This chain connects TRBV6-2 or TRBV6-3 to TRBJ2-1; 7 nucleotides match TRBD1. CDR3 loop: CASSYSTGRGIDEQFF. In nucleotides, the CDR3 is TGTGCCAGCAGTTACTCGACAGGGAGAGGAATCGATGAGCAGTTCTTC.